This T cell receptor beta chain was documented in a study of T cells in Graves' hyperthyroidism and ophthalmopathy. Amplified regions were TCR beta CDR3 sequences from RNA transcripts. The HTBI primer set was used in a first-round RT-PCR of the TCR CDR3. TCRdb ran MiXCR on the multiplex PCR reads and lists one entry per CDR3 protein. The table has a few hundred thousand distinct CDR3 sequences, under 60% seen once. A lack of ophthalmopathy progression within 18 months defined stable Graves' hyperthyroidism. Hyperthyroidism patients were newly diagnosed, had disease duration under 2 months, and were aged 18 to 65 years. Clinical symptoms, serum thyroxine and TRAb, thyroid ultrasound and orbital computed tomography together formed the diagnostic basis. The germline V and J ends were trimmed by 2 bases and 3 bases, with 15 bases remaining between them. CDR3 length equals 15 residues. In germline, CDR1 is SGHRS, CDR2 YFSETQ.

The study's findings and limits: Blood also contained most expanded thyroid clonotypes above 0.001.

There are a few counts of this clonotype. The antigen remains unidentified. The clonotype originates from a young woman with Graves' hyperthyroidism. Input material: peripheral blood or thyroid tissue (not recorded which). The chain recombines TRBV5-1 with TRBJ2-7; TRBD1 is a possible D gene (5 bases). The CDR3 loop reads CASSFDETQGYEQYF. The DNA of the CDR3 is TGCGCCAGCAGCTTCGATGAGACCCAGGGCTACGAGCAGTACTTC.